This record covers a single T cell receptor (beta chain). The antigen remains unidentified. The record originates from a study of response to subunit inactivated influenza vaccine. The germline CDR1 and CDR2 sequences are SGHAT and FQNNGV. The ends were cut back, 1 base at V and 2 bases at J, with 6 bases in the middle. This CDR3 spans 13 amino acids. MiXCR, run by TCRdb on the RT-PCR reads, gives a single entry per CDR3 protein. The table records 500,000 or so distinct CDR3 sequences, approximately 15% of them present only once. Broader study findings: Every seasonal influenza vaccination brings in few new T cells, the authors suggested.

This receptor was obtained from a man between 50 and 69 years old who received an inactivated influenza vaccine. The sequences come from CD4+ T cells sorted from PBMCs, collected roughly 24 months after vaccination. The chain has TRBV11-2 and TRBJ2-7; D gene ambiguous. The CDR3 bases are TGTGCCAGCAGCTTAGTCTCTGCCTACGAGCAGTACTTC. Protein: CASSLVSAYEQYF.